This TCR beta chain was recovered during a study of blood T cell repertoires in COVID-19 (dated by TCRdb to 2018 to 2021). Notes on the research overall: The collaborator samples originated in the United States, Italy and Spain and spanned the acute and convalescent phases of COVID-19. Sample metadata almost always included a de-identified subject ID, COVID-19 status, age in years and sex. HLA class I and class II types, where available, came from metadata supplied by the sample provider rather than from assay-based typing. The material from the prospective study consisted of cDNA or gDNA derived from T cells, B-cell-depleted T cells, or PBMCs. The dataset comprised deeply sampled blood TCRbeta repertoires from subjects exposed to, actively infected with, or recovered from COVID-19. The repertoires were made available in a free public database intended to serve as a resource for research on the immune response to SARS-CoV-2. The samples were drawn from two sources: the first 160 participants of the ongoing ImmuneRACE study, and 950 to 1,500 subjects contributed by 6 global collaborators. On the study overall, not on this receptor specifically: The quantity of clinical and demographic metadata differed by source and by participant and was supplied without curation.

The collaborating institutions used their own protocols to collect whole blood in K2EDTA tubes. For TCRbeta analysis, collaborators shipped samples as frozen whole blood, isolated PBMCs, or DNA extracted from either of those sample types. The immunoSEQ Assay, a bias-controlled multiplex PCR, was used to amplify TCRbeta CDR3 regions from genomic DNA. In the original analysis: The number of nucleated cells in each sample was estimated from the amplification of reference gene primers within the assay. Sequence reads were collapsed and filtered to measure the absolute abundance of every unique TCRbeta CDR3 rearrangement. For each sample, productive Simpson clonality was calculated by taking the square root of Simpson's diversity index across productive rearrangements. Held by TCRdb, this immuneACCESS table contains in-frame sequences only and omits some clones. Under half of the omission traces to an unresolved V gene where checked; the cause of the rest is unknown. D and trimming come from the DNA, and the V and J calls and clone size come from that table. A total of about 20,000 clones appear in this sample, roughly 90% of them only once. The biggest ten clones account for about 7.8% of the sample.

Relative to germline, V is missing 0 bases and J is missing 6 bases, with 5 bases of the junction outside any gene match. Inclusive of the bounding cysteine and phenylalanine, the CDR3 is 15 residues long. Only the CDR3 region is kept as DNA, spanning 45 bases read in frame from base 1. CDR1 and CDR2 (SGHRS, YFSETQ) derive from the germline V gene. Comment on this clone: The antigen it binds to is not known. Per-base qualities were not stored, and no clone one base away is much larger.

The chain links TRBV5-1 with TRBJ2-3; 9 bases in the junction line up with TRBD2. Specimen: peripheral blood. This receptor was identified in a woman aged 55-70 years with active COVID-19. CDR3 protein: CASSLALRGGDTQYF. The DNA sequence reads TGCGCCAGCAGCTTGGCCTTGCGGGGGGGTGATACGCAGTATTTT.